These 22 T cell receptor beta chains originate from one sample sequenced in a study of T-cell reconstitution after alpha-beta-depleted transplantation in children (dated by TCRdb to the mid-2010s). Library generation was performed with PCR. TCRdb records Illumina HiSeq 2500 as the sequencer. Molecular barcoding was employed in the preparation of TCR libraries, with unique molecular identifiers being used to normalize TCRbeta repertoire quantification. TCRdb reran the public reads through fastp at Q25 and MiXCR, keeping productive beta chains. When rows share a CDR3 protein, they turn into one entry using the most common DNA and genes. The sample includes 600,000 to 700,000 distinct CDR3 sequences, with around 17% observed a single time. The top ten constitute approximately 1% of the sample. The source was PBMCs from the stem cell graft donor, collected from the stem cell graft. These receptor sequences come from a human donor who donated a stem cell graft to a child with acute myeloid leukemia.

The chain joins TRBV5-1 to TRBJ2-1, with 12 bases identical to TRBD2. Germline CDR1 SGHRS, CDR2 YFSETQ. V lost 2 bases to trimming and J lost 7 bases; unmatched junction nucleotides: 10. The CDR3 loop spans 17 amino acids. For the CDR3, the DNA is TGCGCCAGCAGCTTAGGGCTAGCGGGGGGGCCAGGGAATGAGCAGTTCTTC. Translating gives CASSLGLAGGPGNEQFF. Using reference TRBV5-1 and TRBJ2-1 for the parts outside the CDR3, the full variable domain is KAGVTQTPRYLIKTRGQQVTLSCSPISGHRSVSWYQQTPGQGLQFLFEYFSETQRNKGNFPGRFSGRQFSNSRSEMNVSTLELGDSALYLCASSLGLAGGPGNEQFFGPGTRLTVL.

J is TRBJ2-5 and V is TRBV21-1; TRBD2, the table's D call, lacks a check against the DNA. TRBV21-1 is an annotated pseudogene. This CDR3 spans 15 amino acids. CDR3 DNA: TGTGCCAGCAGCTACCGGGAGGTGGGGCAAGAGACCCAGTACTTC. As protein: CASSYREVGQETQYF.

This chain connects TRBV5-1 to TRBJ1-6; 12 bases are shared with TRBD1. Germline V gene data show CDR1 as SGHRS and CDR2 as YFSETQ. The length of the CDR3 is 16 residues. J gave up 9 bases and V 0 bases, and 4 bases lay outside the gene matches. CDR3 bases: TGCGCCAGCAGCTTGGGGGGACAGGGGGCTTCTTCACCCCTCCACTTT. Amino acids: CASSLGGQGASSPLHF.

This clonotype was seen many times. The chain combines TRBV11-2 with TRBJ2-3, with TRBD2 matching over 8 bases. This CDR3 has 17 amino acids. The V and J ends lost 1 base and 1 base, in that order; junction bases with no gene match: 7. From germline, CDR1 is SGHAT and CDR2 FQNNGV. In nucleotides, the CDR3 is TGTGCCAGCAGCTTAGTTCGGAGCGGGGGACGCACAGATACGCAGTATTTT. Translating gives CASSLVRSGGRTDTQYF.

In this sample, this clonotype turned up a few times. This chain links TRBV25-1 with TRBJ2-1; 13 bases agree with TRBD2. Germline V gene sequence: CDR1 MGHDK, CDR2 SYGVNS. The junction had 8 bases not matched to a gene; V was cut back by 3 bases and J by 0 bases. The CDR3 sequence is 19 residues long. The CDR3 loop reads CASSDPWTSGGSSYNEQFF. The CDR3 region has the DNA TGTGCCAGCAGTGATCCCTGGACTAGCGGGGGAAGCTCCTACAATGAGCAGTTCTTC.

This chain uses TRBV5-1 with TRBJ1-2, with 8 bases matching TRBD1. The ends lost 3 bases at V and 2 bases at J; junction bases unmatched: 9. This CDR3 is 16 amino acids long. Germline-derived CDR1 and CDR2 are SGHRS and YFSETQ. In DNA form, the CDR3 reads TGCGCCAGCAGCTCGGCTAAGGACAGGGAGAACTATGGCTACACCTTC. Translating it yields CASSSAKDRENYGYTF.

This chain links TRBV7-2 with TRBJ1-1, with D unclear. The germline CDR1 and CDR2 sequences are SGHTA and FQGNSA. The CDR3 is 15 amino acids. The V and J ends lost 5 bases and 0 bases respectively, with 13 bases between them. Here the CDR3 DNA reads TGTGCCAGCAGCATCCCCAGAGGCGTGAACACTGAAGCTTTCTTT. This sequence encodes CASSIPRGVNTEAFF.

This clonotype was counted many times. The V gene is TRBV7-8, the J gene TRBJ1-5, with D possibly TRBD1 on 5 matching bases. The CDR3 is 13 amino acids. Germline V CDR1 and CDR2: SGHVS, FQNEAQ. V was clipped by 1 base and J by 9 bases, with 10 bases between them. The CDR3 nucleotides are TGTGCCAGCAGCTTAGACCCGGGGGGGCCCCAGCATTTT. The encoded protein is CASSLDPGGPQHF.

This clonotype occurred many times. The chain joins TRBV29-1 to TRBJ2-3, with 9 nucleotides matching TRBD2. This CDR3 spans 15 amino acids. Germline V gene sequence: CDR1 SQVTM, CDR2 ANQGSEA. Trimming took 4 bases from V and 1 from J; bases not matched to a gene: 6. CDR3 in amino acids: CSVAGERGGTDTQYF. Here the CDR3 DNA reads TGCAGCGTTGCTGGGGAGCGGGGGGGCACAGATACGCAGTATTTT.

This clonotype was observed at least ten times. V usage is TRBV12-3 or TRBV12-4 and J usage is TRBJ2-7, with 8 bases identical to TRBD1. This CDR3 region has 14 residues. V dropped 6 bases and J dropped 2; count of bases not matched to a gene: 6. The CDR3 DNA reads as TGTGCCAGCAGCGGGACAGGTCAACCCTACGAGCAGTACTTC. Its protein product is CASSGTGQPYEQYF.

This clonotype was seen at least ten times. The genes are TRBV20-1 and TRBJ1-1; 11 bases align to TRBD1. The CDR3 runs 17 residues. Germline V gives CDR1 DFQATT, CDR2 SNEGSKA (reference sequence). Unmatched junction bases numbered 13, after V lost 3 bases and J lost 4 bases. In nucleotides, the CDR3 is TGCAGTGCTAGGGGACAGGGGGAAGCCGTGTATGGCACTGAAGCTTTCTTT. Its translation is CSARGQGEAVYGTEAFF.

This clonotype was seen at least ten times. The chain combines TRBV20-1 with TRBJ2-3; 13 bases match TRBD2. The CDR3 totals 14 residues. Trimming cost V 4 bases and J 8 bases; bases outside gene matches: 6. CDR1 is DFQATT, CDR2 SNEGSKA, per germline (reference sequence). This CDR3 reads CSANPGTSGTTQYF. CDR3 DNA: TGCAGTGCTAACCCCGGGACTAGCGGGACTACGCAGTATTTT.

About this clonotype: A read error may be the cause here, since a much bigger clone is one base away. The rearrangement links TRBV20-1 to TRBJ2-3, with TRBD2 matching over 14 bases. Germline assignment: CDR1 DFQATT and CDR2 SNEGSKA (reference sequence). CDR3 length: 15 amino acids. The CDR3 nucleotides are TGCAGTGCTAGAGAGACTAGCGGGGGGGCTGATACGCTGTATTTT. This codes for CSARETSGGADTLYF.

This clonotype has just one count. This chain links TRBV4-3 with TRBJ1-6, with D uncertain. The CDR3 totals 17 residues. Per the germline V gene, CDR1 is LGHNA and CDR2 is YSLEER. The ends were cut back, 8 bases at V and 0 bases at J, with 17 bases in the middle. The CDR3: CASRRRTASSYNSPLHF. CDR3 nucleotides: TGCGCCAGCCGACGCAGGACGGCCAGCTCCTATAATTCACCCCTCCACTTT.

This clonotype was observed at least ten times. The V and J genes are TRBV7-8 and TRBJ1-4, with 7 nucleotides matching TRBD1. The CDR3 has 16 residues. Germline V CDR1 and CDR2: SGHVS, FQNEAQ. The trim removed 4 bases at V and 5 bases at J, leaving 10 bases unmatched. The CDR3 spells CASSSFRDSPNEKLFF. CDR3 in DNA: TGTGCCAGCAGCTCGTTCCGGGACAGCCCGAATGAAAAACTGTTTTTT. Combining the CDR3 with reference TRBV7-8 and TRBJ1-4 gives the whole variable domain GAGVSQSPRYKVAKRGQDVALRCDPISGHVSLFWYQQALGQGPEFLTYFQNEAQLDKSGLPSDRFFAERPEGSVSTLKIQRTQQEDSAVYLCASSSFRDSPNEKLFFGSGTQLSVL.

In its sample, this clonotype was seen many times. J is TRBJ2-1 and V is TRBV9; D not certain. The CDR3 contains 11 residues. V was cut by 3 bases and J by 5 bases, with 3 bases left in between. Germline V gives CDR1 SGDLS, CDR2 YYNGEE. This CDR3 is CASSADNEQFF. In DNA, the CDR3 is TGTGCCAGCAGCGCCGACAATGAGCAGTTCTTC.

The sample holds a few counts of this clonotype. The chain's CDR3 is CASSQVALAGDEYEQYV. In nucleotides, the CDR3 is TGTGCCAGCAGCCAAGTGGCTTTAGCGGGGGACGAGTACGAGCAGTACGTC. The chain combines TRBV3-1 with TRBJ2-7; 9 bases align to TRBD2. The V segment lost 1 base and the J segment 4 bases; nucleotides outside the gene matches: 11. From germline, CDR1 is LGHDT and CDR2 YNNKEL (reference sequence). This CDR3 is 17 amino acids long.

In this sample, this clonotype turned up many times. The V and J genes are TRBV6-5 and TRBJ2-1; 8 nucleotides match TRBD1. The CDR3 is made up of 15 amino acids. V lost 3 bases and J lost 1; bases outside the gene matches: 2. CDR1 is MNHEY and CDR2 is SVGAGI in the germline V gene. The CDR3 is CASSYGQGSYNEQFF. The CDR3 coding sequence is TGTGCCAGCAGTTATGGACAGGGATCCTACAATGAGCAGTTCTTC.

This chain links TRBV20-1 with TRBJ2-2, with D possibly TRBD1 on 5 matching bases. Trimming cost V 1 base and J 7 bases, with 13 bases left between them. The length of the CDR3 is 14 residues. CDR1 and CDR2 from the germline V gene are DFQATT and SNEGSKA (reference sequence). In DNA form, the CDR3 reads TGCAGTGCTAGAGTTGGCAGGGCGAACGGGGAGCTGTTTTTT. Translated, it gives CSARVGRANGELFF.

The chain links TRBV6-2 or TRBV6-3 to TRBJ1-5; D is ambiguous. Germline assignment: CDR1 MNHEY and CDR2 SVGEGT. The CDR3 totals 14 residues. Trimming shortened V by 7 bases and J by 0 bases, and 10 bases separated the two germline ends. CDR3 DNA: TGTGCCAGCACTAAGGAGTATAGCAATCAGCCCCAGCATTTT. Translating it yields CASTKEYSNQPQHF.

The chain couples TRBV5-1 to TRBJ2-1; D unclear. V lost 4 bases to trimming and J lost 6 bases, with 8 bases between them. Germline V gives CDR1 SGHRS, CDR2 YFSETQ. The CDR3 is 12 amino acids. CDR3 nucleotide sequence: TGCGCCAGCAGCCCCCTTCCCAATGAGCAGTTCTTC. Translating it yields CASSPLPNEQFF. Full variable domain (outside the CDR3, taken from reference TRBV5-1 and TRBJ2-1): KAGVTQTPRYLIKTRGQQVTLSCSPISGHRSVSWYQQTPGQGLQFLFEYFSETQRNKGNFPGRFSGRQFSNSRSEMNVSTLELGDSALYLCASSPLPNEQFFGPGTRLTVL.

CDR3 region: CASSQDAGSYEQYF. CDR3 sequence (DNA): TGCGCCAGCAGCCAAGATGCGGGAAGCTACGAGCAGTACTTC. The rearrangement joins TRBV4-3 to TRBJ2-7, with a tentative D call TRBD2 (6 bases). V lost 0 bases, J lost 3 bases, and 9 bases lay in between. CDR1 and CDR2 (germline): LGHNA, YSLEER. CDR3 length: 14 residues.